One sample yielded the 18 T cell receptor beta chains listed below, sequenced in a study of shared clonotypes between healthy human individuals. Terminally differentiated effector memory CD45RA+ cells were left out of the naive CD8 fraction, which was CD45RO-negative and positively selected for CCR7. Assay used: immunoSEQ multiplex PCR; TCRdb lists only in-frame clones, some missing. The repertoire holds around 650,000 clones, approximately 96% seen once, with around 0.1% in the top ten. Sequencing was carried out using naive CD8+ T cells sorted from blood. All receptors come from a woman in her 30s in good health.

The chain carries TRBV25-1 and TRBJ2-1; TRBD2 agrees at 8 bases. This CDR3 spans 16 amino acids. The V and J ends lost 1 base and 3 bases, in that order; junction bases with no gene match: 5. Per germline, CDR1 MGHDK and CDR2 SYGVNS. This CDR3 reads CASSEFGAGDYNEQFF. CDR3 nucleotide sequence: TGTGCCAGCAGTGAATTCGGAGCGGGAGACTACAATGAGCAGTTCTTC.

The CDR3 DNA sequence: TGTGCCAGCAGCTTAGCCTTGACATACGGCTACACCTTC. Encoded protein: CASSLALTYGYTF. V is TRBV7-9 and J is TRBJ1-2; D is ambiguous. The V and J ends lost 0 bases and 8 bases respectively, with 10 bases between them. CDR3 length: 13 residues. CDR1 is SEHNR, CDR2 FQNEAQ, per germline (reference sequence).

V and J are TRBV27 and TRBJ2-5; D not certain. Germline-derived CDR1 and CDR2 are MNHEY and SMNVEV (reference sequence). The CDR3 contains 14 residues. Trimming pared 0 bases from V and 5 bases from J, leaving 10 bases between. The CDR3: CASSLSWAAETQYF. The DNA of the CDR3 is TGTGCCAGCAGTTTATCGTGGGCAGCGGAGACCCAGTACTTC.

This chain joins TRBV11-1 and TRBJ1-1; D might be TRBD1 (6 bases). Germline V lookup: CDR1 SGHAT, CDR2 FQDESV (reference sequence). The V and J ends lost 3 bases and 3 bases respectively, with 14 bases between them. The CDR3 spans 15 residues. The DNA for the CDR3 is TGTGCCAGCAGCTTTCTGATCGCAGGGGACACTGAAGCTTTCTTT. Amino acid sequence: CASSFLIAGDTEAFF.

The DNA of the CDR3 is TGTGCCTGGAGTGTCGGGACCCCTGAAGCTTTCTTT. It specifies CAWSVGTPEAFF. V and J are TRBV30 and TRBJ1-1; D possibly corresponds to TRBD1 (5 bases). Germline-derived CDR1 and CDR2 are GTSNPN and SVGIG (reference sequence). There are 12 residues in the CDR3. The V and J ends lost 0 bases and 6 bases respectively, with 8 bases between them.

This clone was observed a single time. CDR3 coding DNA: TGTGCCAGCAGCCTGGGACAGGGATGGAATGAGCAGTTCTTC. Amino acids: CASSLGQGWNEQFF. The chain employs TRBV5-8 and TRBJ2-1, with TRBD1 matching 9 bases. V lost 4 bases, J lost 7 bases, and 6 bases stayed unmatched. The CDR3 contains 14 residues. CDR1 is SGHTS, CDR2 YDEGEE, per germline.

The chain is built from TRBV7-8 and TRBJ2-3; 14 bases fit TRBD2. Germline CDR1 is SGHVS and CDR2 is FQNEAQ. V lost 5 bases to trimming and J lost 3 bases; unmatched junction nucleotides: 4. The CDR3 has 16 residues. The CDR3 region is CASSSGTSGRTDTQYF. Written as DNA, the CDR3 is TGTGCCAGCAGCAGCGGGACTAGCGGGAGAACAGATACGCAGTATTTT.

This chain's CDR3 is CASSSATGFNEQFF. The DNA for the CDR3 is TGTGCCAGCAGCTCGGCCACAGGGTTTAATGAGCAGTTCTTC. This sequence joins TRBV7-3 and TRBJ2-1, with D maybe TRBD1 (6 bases). Germline CDR1 and CDR2: SGHTA and FQGTGA. The CDR3 has 14 residues. V dropped 4 bases and J dropped 7 bases, with 14 bases sitting between them.

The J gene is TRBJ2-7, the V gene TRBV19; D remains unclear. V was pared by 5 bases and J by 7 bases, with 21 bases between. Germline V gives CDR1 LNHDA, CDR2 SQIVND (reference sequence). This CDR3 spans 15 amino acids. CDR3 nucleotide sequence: TGTGCCAGTAGTTTGGGTAGGGCCCTCTTGAGGGAGCAGTACTTC. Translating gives CASSLGRALLREQYF.

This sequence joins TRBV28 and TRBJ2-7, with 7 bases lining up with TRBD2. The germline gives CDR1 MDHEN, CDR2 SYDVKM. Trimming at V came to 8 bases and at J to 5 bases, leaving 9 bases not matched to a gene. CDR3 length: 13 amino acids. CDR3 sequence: CASCDAGDNEQYF. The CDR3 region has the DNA TGTGCCAGCTGCGACGCGGGGGATAACGAGCAGTACTTC.

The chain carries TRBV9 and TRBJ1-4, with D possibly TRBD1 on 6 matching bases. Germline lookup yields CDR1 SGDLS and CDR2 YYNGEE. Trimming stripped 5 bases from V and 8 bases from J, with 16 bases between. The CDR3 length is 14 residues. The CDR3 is CASRGGLTGEKLFF. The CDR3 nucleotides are TGTGCCAGCAGAGGGGGGCTAACCGGGGAAAAACTGTTTTTT.

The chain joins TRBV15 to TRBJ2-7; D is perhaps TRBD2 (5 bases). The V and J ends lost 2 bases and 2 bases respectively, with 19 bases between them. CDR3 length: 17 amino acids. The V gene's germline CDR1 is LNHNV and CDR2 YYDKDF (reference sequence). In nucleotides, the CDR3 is TGTGCCACCAGCAGAAACCCCACAGCGGAGATGCCCTACGAGCAGTACTTC. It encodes CATSRNPTAEMPYEQYF.

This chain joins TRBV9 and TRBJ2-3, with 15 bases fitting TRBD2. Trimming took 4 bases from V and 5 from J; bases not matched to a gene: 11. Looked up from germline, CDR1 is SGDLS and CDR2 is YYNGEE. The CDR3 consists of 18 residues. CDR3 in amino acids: CASSPEGLAGGPEDTQYF. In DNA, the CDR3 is TGTGCCAGCAGCCCGGAAGGACTAGCGGGAGGGCCAGAAGATACGCAGTATTTT.

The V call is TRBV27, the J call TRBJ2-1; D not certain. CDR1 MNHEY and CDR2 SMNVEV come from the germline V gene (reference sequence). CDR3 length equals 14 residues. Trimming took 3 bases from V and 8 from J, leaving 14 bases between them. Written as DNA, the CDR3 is TGTGCCAGCAGTTTGGGATCTCTGAGCGATGAGCAGTTCTTC. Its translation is CASSLGSLSDEQFF.

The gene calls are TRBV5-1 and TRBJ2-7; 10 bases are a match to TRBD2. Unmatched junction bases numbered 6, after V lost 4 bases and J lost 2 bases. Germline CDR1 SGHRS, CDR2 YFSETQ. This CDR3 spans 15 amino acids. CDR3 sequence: CASSQGLATTYEQYF. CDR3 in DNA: TGCGCCAGCAGCCAGGGACTAGCGACAACCTACGAGCAGTACTTC.

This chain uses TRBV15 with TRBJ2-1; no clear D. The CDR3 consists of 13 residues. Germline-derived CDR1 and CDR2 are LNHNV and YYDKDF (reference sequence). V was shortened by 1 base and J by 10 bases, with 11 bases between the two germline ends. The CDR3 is CATSRGNIWEQFF. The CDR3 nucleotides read TGTGCCACCAGCAGAGGCAATATATGGGAGCAGTTCTTC.

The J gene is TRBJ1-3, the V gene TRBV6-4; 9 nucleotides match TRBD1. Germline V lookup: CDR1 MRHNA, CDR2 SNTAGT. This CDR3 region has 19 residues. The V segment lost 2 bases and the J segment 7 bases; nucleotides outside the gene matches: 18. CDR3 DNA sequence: TGTGCCAGCAGTGACGCAAGGGCCTTGCGGACAGGGGTCTGTAACACCATATATTTT. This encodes CASSDARALRTGVCNTIYF.

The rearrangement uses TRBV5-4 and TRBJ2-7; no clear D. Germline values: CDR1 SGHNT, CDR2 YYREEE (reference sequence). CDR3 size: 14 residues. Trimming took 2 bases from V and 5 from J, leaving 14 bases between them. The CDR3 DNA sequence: TGTGCCAGCAGCTTTTGGGGAACGGTCCACGAGCAGTACTTC. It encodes CASSFWGTVHEQYF.